This is a list of T cell receptor beta chains from one sample in a study of cytomegalovirus exposure and HLA in healthy donors. Generated by immunoSEQ multiplex PCR, the TCRdb table keeps only in-frame clones and is missing some. This table has tens of thousands of clones, about 93% appearing once. Sequencing was performed on PBMCs. The receptors were gathered from a woman under 30 in good health and CMV-seropositive. The CDR3 runs from the conserved cysteine through the conserved F or W. Each record gives: clone size, D gene, V gene, J gene, CDR3 DNA, CDR3 protein. The D gene is left open where the match is weak. The size field is filled for only some rows; it gives once, few, many or a size class.

>NA|TRBD1|TRBV18|TRBJ2-7
TGTGCCAGCTCTGCCGGGACAGGGGACTACGAGCAGTACTTC
CASSAGTGDYEQYF
>NA|TRBD1|TRBV6-5|TRBJ2-7
TGTGCCAGCAGTTCATTTCGGGACAGGGGATCCTACGAGCAGTACTTC
CASSSFRDRGSYEQYF
>NA|TRBD1|TRBV6-6|TRBJ1-1
TGTGCCAGCAGTCAAAGACAGGGGTATGAAGCTTTCTTT
CASSQRQGYEAFF
>NA|NA|TRBV7-9|TRBJ2-5
TGTGCCAGCAGCCCCGGGTGGGGGGAAGAGACCCAGTACTTC
CASSPGWGEETQYF
>NA|TRBD1|TRBV27|TRBJ2-3
TGTGCCAGCAGTTTATCTGGTTGGGTGCGACAGGGGGGCACAGATACGCAGTATTTT
CASSLSGWVRQGGTDTQYF
>NA|TRBD2|TRBV28|TRBJ2-7
TGTGCCAGCAGTTCCCGGGGACTAGCGCCCTCCTACGAGCAGTACTTC
CASSSRGLAPSYEQYF
>NA|NA|TRBV5-8|TRBJ2-7
TGTGCCAGCAGCTTGTTATCCGAGATTCGCGAGCAGTACTTC
CASSLLSEIREQYF
>NA|NA|TRBV29-1|TRBJ1-1
TGCAGCGTTTGTGAGGGTTACACTGAAGCTTTCTTT
CSVCEGYTEAFF
>NA|NA|TRBV21-1|TRBJ1-1
TGTGCCAGCAGCAACGGAAAGGGGAGGATGAACACTGAAGCTTTCTTT
CASSNGKGRMNTEAFF
>NA|TRBD1|TRBV6-5|TRBJ2-7
TGTGCCAGCAGTAATACCGGGACAGGTTCCTACGAGCAGTACTTC
CASSNTGTGSYEQYF
>NA|TRBD2|TRBV6-4|TRBJ2-1
TGTGCCAGCAGTGACTCGGGGACTAGCGGGAAGAATGAGCAGTTCTTC
CASSDSGTSGKNEQFF
>NA|TRBD1|TRBV13|TRBJ1-2
TGTGCCAGCAGCTGGACAGGGTTGAACTATGGCTACACCTTC
CASSWTGLNYGYTF
>NA|NA|TRBV28|TRBJ2-5
TGTGCCAGCAGTGCCTCGAAGGACGTTGGGGGGTCCCAAGAGACCCAGTACTTC
CASSASKDVGGSQETQYF
>NA|NA|TRBV15|TRBJ2-1
TGTGCCACCAGCAGAGATCTGGCGAGGGATGAGCAGTTCTTC
CATSRDLARDEQFF
>NA|NA|TRBV5-1|TRBJ1-6
TGCGCCAGCAGCTTATCACAGGGTGGAAATTCACCCCTCCACTTT
CASSLSQGGNSPLHF
>NA|NA|TRBV6-6|TRBJ1-4
TGTGCCAGCAGTTCGGGTTGGCCTAATGAAAAACTGTTTTTT
CASSSGWPNEKLFF
>NA|TRBD2|TRBV7-3|TRBJ2-1
TGTGCCAGCAGCTTAACGTCCGGAAACCTAGCGGGAGGTTCCTACAATGAGCAGTTCTTC
CASSLTSGNLAGGSYNEQFF
>NA|NA|TRBV20-1|TRBJ1-2
TGCAGTGCTAGTATCAACTATGGCTACACCTTC
CSASINYGYTF
>NA|NA|TRBV4-1|TRBJ1-6
TGCGCCAGCAGCCCCCGTCGGGGGTTTTTCCCCGACTCCTATAATTCACCCCTCCACTTT
CASSPRRGFFPDSYNSPLHF
>NA|NA|TRBV7-2|TRBJ2-1
TGTGCCAGCAGCTTGACGGGAGATGATGAGCAGTTCTTC
CASSLTGDDEQFF
>NA|TRBD1|TRBV5-5|TRBJ2-1
TGTGCCAGCAGCTTGCGCCAGGGGGCCAACAATGAGCAGTTCTTC
CASSLRQGANNEQFF
>NA|TRBD1|TRBV5-1|TRBJ1-4
TGCGCCAGCAGCCCCCCGGGACAGGGCCTAGGGAAACTGTTTTTT
CASSPPGQGLGKLFF
>once|NA|TRBV19|TRBJ1-5
TGTGCCAGTAGTATGGATTGGGCAGACAACAATCAGCCCCAGCATTTT
CASSMDWADNNQPQHF
>NA|TRBD1|TRBV28|TRBJ1-2
TGTGCCAGCAGTTCACCAGGACAGGGGGGAGAGACGGCTAACTATGGCTACACCTTC
CASSSPGQGGETANYGYTF
>NA|TRBD1|TRBV10-2|TRBJ1-3
TGCGCCAGCAGTGAACAGGGGAGATTCGGAAACACCATATATTTT
CASSEQGRFGNTIYF
>NA|NA|TRBV30|TRBJ1-5
TGTGCCTGGAGGGGGAAGGGAAAATTAGGGGTAAAGAGCAATCAGCCCCAGCATTTT
CAWRGKGKLGVKSNQPQHF
>NA|NA|TRBV27|TRBJ1-1
TGTGCCAGCAGTTTAGTCAGGGGCACTGAAGCTTTCTTT
CASSLVRGTEAFF
>NA|TRBD2|TRBV9|TRBJ2-5
TGTGCCAGCAGCGTAGAGCGGGGGCGGGGAGAGACCCAGTACTTC
CASSVERGRGETQYF
>NA|NA|TRBV7-9|TRBJ2-2
TGTGCCAGCAGCTTAATCCGGAGCGGGGAGCTGTTTTTT
CASSLIRSGELFF
>NA|NA|TRBV7-7|TRBJ2-7
TGTGCTAGCAGCTTGAGAGGGGACTCCGAGCAGTACTTC
CASSLRGDSEQYF
>NA|NA|TRBV7-6|TRBJ1-6
TGTGCCAGCAGCAAGCGGGACGGAGAGTCGCCCCTCCACTTT
CASSKRDGESPLHF
>NA|NA|TRBV19|TRBJ2-1
TGTGCCAGTAGTGCACTTAGCTCCTACAATGAGCAGTTCTTC
CASSALSSYNEQFF
>NA|TRBD1|TRBV6-1|TRBJ1-2
TGTGCCAGCAGTGAATTCATGGGGACAGCCTATGGCTACACCTTC
CASSEFMGTAYGYTF
>NA|TRBD1|TRBV18|TRBJ1-2
TGTGCCACCCTAGGACAGGGGGCTGGGTATGGCTACACCTTC
CATLGQGAGYGYTF
>NA|TRBD2|TRBV7-6|TRBJ2-3
TGTGCCAGCAGCTCCCGGACTAGCGGGGGGGCCACAGATACGCAGTATTTT
CASSSRTSGGATDTQYF
>NA|TRBD2|TRBV18|TRBJ2-5
TGTGCCAGCTCACCTCAAACTAGCGGGGGAATCCAAGAGACCCAGTACTTC
CASSPQTSGGIQETQYF
>NA|NA|TRBV4-1|TRBJ1-1
TGCGCCAGCAGCCATTTAACGGGTTCGAGGACTGAAGCTTTCTTT
CASSHLTGSRTEAFF
>NA|TRBD1|TRBV15|TRBJ2-1
TGTGCCACCAGCAGAGCCGGGACAGAGTACAATGAGCAGTTCTTC
CATSRAGTEYNEQFF
>NA|NA|TRBV6-5|TRBJ2-3
TGTGCCAGCAGTTCACTGCTAGGAGGGCTGACAGATACGCAGTATTTT
CASSSLLGGLTDTQYF
>NA|NA|TRBV28|TRBJ1-1
TGTGCCAGCAGAACAAGATTTAACACTGAAGCTTTCTTT
CASRTRFNTEAFF
>few|NA|TRBV29-1|TRBJ1-2
TGCAGCGTTGTAGGCAGGAAAACCTCTTATGGCTACACCTTC
CSVVGRKTSYGYTF
>NA|NA|TRBV6-6|TRBJ2-7
TGTGCCAGCAGGCCGAGAGGGCGATCCTACGAGCAGTACTTC
CASRPRGRSYEQYF
>NA|NA|TRBV6-4|TRBJ2-3
TGTGCCAGCAGTGATGGAGGGAGGTCAGATACGCAGTATTTT
CASSDGGRSDTQYF
>NA|NA|TRBV19|TRBJ1-2
TGTGCCAGTAGGGAGGAGGGGAGGCCTTATGGCTACACCTTC
CASREEGRPYGYTF
>NA|NA|TRBV2|TRBJ2-1
TGTGCCAGCAGTTACACCGCAAGCTCCTACAATGAGCAGTTCTTC
CASSYTASSYNEQFF
>NA|NA|TRBV30|TRBJ1-3
TGTGCCTGGAGTGCCCGTATGGGGCATTCTGGAAACACCATATATTTT
CAWSARMGHSGNTIYF
>NA|TRBD2|TRBV11-3|TRBJ2-7
TGTGCCAGCAGCTTAGAAAGCGGGAGTAGGGACGAGCAGTACTTC
CASSLESGSRDEQYF
>NA|NA|TRBV7-9|TRBJ1-6
TGTGCCAGCAGCCCGACAGATTTTTATAATTCACCCCTCCACTTT
CASSPTDFYNSPLHF
>NA|TRBD2|TRBV5-1|TRBJ2-3
TGCGCCAGCAGCATTCGGGAGGGGGTCGGGACAGATACGCAGTATTTT
CASSIREGVGTDTQYF
>NA|NA|TRBV18|TRBJ1-1
TGTGCCAGCTCACCAGGGAGAGGGGGTGAAGCTTTCTTT
CASSPGRGGEAFF
>NA|NA|TRBV7-9|TRBJ1-2
TGTGCCAGCAGCATCCTTTCTAACTATGGCTACACCTTC
CASSILSNYGYTF
>NA|TRBD1|TRBV9|TRBJ2-7
TGTGCCAGCAGCGTCTCCGGGACAGGGGGTTCCGAGCAGTACTTC
CASSVSGTGGSEQYF
>NA|NA|TRBV19|TRBJ2-4
TGTGCCAGTAGTAGTCTTTATACACCGACAGATACCCGTTATGGCAAAAACATTCAGTACTTC
CASSSLYTPTDTRYGKNIQYF
>NA|NA|TRBV28|TRBJ1-6
TGTGCCAGCAGTTTATTATCCCGGGGGGATAATTCACCCCTCCACTTT
CASSLLSRGDNSPLHF
>NA|TRBD2|TRBV7-9|TRBJ2-7
TGTGCCAGCAGCTTATCCGCGGGAGCTTTATGGGAGCAGTACTTC
CASSLSAGALWEQYF
>NA|NA|TRBV5-1|TRBJ2-2
TGCGCCAGCGGCATACAGGGCAGCGGGGAGCTGTTTTTT
CASGIQGSGELFF
>once|TRBD2|TRBV28|TRBJ2-1
TGTGCCAGCATAGGGAGGGATGCCTACAATGAGCAGTTCTTC
CASIGRDAYNEQFF
>once|TRBD2|TRBV2|TRBJ2-3
TGTGCCAGCAGTGACCCTAGCGGGGGGGGCACAGATACGCAGTATTTT
CASSDPSGGGTDTQYF
>few|NA|TRBV7-7|TRBJ2-5
TGTGCTAGCAGCGTGAAAGGGGCACAAGAGACCCAGTACTTC
CASSVKGAQETQYF
>NA|TRBD1|TRBV5-1|TRBJ2-2
TGCGCCAGCCGACAGGGATCCGACACCGGGGAGCTGTTTTTT
CASRQGSDTGELFF